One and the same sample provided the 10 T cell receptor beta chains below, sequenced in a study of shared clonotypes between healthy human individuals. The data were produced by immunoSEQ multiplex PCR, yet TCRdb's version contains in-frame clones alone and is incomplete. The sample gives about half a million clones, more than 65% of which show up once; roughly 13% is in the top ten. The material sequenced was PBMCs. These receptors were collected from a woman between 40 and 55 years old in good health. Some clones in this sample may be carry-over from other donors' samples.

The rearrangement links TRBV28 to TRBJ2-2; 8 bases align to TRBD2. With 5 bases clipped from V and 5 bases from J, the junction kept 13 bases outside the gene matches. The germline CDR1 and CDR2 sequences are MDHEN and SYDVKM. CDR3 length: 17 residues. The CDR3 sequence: CASSVMGGRPATGELFF. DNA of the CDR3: TGTGCCAGCAGTGTCATGGGCGGGAGGCCGGCGACCGGGGAGCTGTTTTTT.

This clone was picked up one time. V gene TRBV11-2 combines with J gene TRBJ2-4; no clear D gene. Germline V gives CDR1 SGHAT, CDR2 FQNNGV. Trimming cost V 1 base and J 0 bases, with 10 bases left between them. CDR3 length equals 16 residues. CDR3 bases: TGTGCCAGCAGCTTAGGTCCCGCCATAGCCAAAAACATTCAGTACTTC. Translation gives CASSLGPAIAKNIQYF.

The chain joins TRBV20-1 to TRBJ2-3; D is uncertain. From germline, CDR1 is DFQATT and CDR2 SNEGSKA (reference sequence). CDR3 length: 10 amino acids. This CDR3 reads CSYYTDTQYF. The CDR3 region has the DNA TGCAGCTATTACACAGATACGCAGTATTTT.

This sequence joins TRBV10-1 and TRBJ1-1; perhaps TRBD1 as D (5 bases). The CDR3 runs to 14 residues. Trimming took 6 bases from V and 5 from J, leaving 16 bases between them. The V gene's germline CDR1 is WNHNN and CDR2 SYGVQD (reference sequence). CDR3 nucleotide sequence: TGCGCCAGCAGCCCTACGGGGGGGTTAACTGAAGCTTTCTTT. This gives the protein CASSPTGGLTEAFF.

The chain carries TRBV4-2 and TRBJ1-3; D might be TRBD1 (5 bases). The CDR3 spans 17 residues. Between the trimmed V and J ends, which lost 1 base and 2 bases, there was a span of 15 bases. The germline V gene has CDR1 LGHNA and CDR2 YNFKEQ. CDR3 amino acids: CASSQVIQGLAGNTIYF. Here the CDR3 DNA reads TGTGCCAGCAGCCAAGTTATTCAGGGCCTTGCTGGAAACACCATATATTTT.

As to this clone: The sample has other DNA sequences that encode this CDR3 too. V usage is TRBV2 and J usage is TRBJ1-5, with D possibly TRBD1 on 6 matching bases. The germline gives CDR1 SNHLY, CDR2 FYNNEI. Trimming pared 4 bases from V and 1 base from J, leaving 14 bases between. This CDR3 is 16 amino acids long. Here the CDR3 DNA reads TGTGCCAGCAGTGTGGGTGGGGGCGGAAGCAATCAGCCCCAGCATTTT. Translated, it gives CASSVGGGGSNQPQHF.

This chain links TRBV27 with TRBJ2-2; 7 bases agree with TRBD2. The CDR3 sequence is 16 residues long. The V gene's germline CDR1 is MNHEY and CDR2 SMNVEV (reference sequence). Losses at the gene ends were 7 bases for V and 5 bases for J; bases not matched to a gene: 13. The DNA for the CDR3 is TGTGCCAGCAACAAAATGTCACTAGCGAGTACCGGGGAGCTGTTTTTT. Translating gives CASNKMSLASTGELFF.

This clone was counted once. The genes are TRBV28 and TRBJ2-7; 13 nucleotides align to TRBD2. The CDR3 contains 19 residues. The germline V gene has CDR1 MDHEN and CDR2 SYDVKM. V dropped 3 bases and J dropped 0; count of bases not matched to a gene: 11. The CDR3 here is CASSFLTSGRTPGSYEQYF. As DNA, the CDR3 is TGTGCCAGCAGTTTTTTGACTAGCGGGAGGACCCCCGGCTCCTACGAGCAGTACTTC.

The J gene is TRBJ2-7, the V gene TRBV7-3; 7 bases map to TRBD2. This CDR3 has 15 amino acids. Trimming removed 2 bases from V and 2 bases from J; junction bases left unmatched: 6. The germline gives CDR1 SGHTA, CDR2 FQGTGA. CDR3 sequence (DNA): TGTGCCAGCAGCTTAGACTCGGGACTACCCTACGAGCAGTACTTC. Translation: CASSLDSGLPYEQYF.

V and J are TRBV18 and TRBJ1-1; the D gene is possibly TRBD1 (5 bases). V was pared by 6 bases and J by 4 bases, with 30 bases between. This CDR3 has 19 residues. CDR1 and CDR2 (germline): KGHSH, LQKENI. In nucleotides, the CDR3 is TGTGCCAGCTCGCCAAGAGGCCACGCAGGGCGTGGTCCAGGCACTGAAGCTTTCTTT. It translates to CASSPRGHAGRGPGTEAFF. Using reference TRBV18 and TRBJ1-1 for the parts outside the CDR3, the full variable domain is NAGVMQNPRHLVRRRGQEARLRCSPMKGHSHVYWYRQLPEEGLKFMVYLQKENIIDESGMPKERFSAEFPKEGPSILRIQQVVRGDSAAYFCASSPRGHAGRGPGTEAFFGQGTRLTVV.